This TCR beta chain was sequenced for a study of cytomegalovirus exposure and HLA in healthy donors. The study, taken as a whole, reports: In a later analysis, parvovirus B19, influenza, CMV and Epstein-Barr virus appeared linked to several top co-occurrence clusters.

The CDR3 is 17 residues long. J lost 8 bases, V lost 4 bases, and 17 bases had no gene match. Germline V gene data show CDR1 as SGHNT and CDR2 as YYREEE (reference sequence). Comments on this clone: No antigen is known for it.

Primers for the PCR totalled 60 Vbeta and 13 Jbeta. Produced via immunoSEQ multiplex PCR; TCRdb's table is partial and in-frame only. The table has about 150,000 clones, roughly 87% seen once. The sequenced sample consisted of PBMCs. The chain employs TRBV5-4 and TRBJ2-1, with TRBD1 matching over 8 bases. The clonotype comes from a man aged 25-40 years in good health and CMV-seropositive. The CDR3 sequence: CASSTGQGGKVTHEQFF. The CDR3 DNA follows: TGTGCCAGCAGCACCGGACAGGGAGGCAAGGTCACCCATGAGCAGTTCTTC.